This entry lists 17 T cell receptor beta chains sequenced from one sample in a study of identical twins. TCRdb redid the calling of the 5' RACE reads with MiXCR, one entry per CDR3 protein. Of 1.5 million to 2 million distinct CDR3 sequences in the sample, around a third were seen once. Sequenced input: cord blood. Every receptor here comes from a newborn girl in good health.

Of note for this clonotype: One junction end does not reproduce the germline sequence, and a read error may be involved. The chain is built from TRBV6-5 and TRBJ1-1; D ambiguous. The CDR3 loop spans 13 amino acids. Germline CDR1 reads MNHEY; CDR2 reads SVGAGI. DNA for the CDR3: TGTGCCATCAGTCCTTACAGGAACACTGAAGCTTTCTTT. Translated, it gives CAISPYRNTEAFF.

This clonotype has a handful of counts. The J gene is TRBJ1-2, the V gene TRBV27, with TRBD1 matching over 11 bases. V lost 6 bases, J lost 6 bases, and 6 bases stayed unmatched. Germline values: CDR1 MNHEY, CDR2 SMNVEV (reference sequence). This CDR3 spans 14 amino acids. The CDR3 reads CASSRDRGVDGYTF. DNA for the CDR3: TGTGCCAGCAGCAGGGACAGGGGGGTCGATGGCTACACCTTC.

Ten or more counts support this clonotype. V is TRBV14 and J is TRBJ2-7; D is unresolved. This CDR3 has 11 amino acids. Germline V CDR1 and CDR2: SGHDN, FVKESK. The germline V and J ends were trimmed by 5 bases and 6 bases, with 8 bases remaining between them. This CDR3 reads CASSSRFEQYF. Written as DNA, the CDR3 is TGTGCCAGCAGCAGCCGATTCGAGCAGTACTTC.

V usage is TRBV6-1 and J usage is TRBJ1-1; D is unresolved. V lost 4 bases, J lost 4 bases, and 10 bases lay in between. This CDR3 spans 13 amino acids. Germline values: CDR1 MNHNS, CDR2 SASEGT. The CDR3 DNA sequence: TGTGCCAGCAGTGGAAAGGGTGGCACTGAAGCTTTCTTT. It is translated as CASSGKGGTEAFF.

This clonotype showed up just a few times. The J gene is TRBJ2-1, the V gene TRBV7-9, with 8 nucleotides matching TRBD1. Germline V gives CDR1 SEHNR, CDR2 FQNEAQ (reference sequence). The CDR3 has 17 amino acids. The junction had 8 bases not matched to a gene; V was cut back by 2 bases and J by 2 bases. CDR3 residues: CASSLKATGVPYNEQFF. The CDR3 coding sequence is TGTGCCAGCAGCTTAAAGGCGACAGGGGTACCCTACAATGAGCAGTTCTTC. The whole variable domain, filled in from reference TRBV7-9 and TRBJ2-1, reads DTGVSQNPRHKITKRGQNVTFRCDPISEHNRLYWYRQTLGQGPEFLTYFQNEAQLEKSRLLSDRFSAERPKGSFSTLEIQRTEQGDSAMYLCASSLKATGVPYNEQFFGPGTRLTVL.

This chain joins TRBV27 and TRBJ2-7; tentatively, D is TRBD1 or TRBD2 (6 bases each). Trimming pared 1 base from V and 6 bases from J, leaving 19 bases between. This CDR3 is built from 16 residues. Germline values: CDR1 MNHEY, CDR2 SMNVEV (reference sequence). The CDR3 loop reads CASSLFVGGGQREQYF. CDR3 bases: TGTGCCAGCAGTTTATTTGTAGGGGGAGGACAGCGCGAGCAGTACTTC.

This chain uses TRBV2 with TRBJ1-2; D gene ambiguous. This CDR3 is built from 16 residues. Germline values: CDR1 SNHLY, CDR2 FYNNEI. The V end was cut by 4 bases, the J end by 1 base, with 16 bases between. The CDR3 region has the DNA TGTGCCAGCAGTGCTATGGGCAGCCCTATTAACTATGGCTACACCTTC. Amino acid sequence: CASSAMGSPINYGYTF.

The chain joins TRBV18 to TRBJ2-1; 7 nucleotides align to TRBD2. V lost 3 bases to trimming and J lost 3 bases; unmatched junction nucleotides: 2. This CDR3 has 14 amino acids. Germline loops: CDR1 KGHSH, CDR2 LQKENI. The CDR3 is CASSPAGVYNEQFF. In DNA form, the CDR3 reads TGTGCCAGCTCACCGGCGGGGGTCTACAATGAGCAGTTCTTC. Looking up the rest from reference TRBV18 and TRBJ2-1 gives the full variable domain: NAGVMQNPRHLVRRRGQEARLRCSPMKGHSHVYWYRQLPEEGLKFMVYLQKENIIDESGMPKERFSAEFPKEGPSILRIQQVVRGDSAAYFCASSPAGVYNEQFFGPGTRLTVL.

The rearrangement links TRBV6-1 to TRBJ1-4, with D tentatively TRBD1 (5 bases). The length of the CDR3 is 13 residues. V was pared by 6 bases and J by 7 bases, with 12 bases between. Germline CDR1 and CDR2: MNHNS and SASEGT. The CDR3 loop reads CASRQVFFEKLFF. CDR3 nucleotides: TGTGCCAGCAGACAGGTTTTTTTTGAAAAACTGTTTTTT.

This clonotype was seen more than once but under ten times. This rearrangement joins TRBV2 to TRBJ2-3, with D perhaps TRBD2 (6 bases). V lost 5 bases and J 2 bases, leaving 20 bases between the germline ends. Germline CDR1 and CDR2: SNHLY and FYNNEI. The CDR3 consists of 17 residues. The CDR3 DNA follows: TGTGCCAGCAGTCACAACCCGACTAGTGGGGACACAGATACGCAGTATTTT. Protein product: CASSHNPTSGDTDTQYF.

This clonotype appeared a few times. The chain links TRBV24-1 to TRBJ2-7, with D perhaps matching TRBD1 (6 bases). The V gene lost 4 bases and the J gene lost 6 bases, with 18 bases spanning the gap. CDR1 and CDR2 (germline): KGHDR, SFDVKD. The CDR3 runs to 15 residues. The CDR3 DNA reads as TGTGCCACCAGTGAATCAACAGGGATAAGGAGCGAGCAGTACTTC. This encodes CATSESTGIRSEQYF.

This clonotype was observed at least ten times. This sequence joins TRBV5-6 and TRBJ2-1; D unclear. V dropped 1 base and J dropped 8 bases, with 4 bases sitting between them. Per the germline V gene, CDR1 is SGHDT and CDR2 is YYEEEE. CDR3 size: 11 residues. The CDR3 protein is CASSLFHEQFF. The CDR3, as DNA: TGTGCCAGCAGCTTGTTCCATGAGCAGTTCTTC.

This clonotype has ten or more counts. This sequence joins TRBV12-3 or TRBV12-4 and TRBJ1-2; a weak D match, TRBD1 (6 bases). Trimming took 6 bases from V and 5 from J, leaving 22 bases between them. CDR3 length: 16 amino acids. The CDR3 DNA sequence: TGTGCCAGCAGCCGCCTCAGACAGGCGCTCTTATATGGCTACACCTTC. Amino acids: CASSRLRQALLYGYTF.

This clonotype was recorded a few times. The chain is built from TRBV5-1 and TRBJ2-1; TRBD2 aligns across 12 bases. This CDR3 is built from 20 residues. The germline V gene has CDR1 SGHRS and CDR2 YFSETQ. The V segment lost 2 bases and the J segment 0 bases; nucleotides outside the gene matches: 12. CDR3 protein: CASSFKTSGGLLSSYNEQFF. The CDR3 DNA reads as TGCGCCAGCAGCTTCAAGACTAGCGGGGGCCTTCTTAGCTCCTACAATGAGCAGTTCTTC.

This rearrangement joins TRBV20-1 to TRBJ2-1; 10 bases are shared with TRBD2. This CDR3 has 20 amino acids. V trimming: 1 base; J trimming: 0 bases; junction bases outside the gene matches: 15. CDR1 is DFQATT and CDR2 is SNEGSKA in the germline V gene (reference sequence). The DNA of the CDR3 is TGCAGTGCTAGAGGTCTAGCGGGAGTGTTGGGCCTCAGCTCCTACAATGAGCAGTTCTTC. Its translation is CSARGLAGVLGLSSYNEQFF.

The V call is TRBV24-1, the J call TRBJ2-1, with D possibly being TRBD1 (6 bases). The J call may be faulty, since TRBJ2-7 better matches the DNA end. Germline assignment: CDR1 KGHDR and CDR2 SFDVKD. The CDR3 loop spans 15 amino acids. The CDR3 loop is CATSDLGGSYNEQYF. DNA of the CDR3: TGTGCCACCAGTGATTTGGGGGGCTCCTACAATGAGCAGTACTTC.

There are a few counts of this clonotype. The chain is built from TRBV20-1 and TRBJ2-3; 8 bases align to TRBD2. Germline V lookup: CDR1 DFQATT, CDR2 SNEGSKA (reference sequence). The CDR3 covers 14 residues. Germline trimming cut 3 bases from V and 5 bases from J; bases unmatched to any gene: 7. For the CDR3, the DNA is TGCAGTGCTAGGGCGGGACTAGTAGGAGATACGCAGTATTTT. The encoded protein is CSARAGLVGDTQYF.